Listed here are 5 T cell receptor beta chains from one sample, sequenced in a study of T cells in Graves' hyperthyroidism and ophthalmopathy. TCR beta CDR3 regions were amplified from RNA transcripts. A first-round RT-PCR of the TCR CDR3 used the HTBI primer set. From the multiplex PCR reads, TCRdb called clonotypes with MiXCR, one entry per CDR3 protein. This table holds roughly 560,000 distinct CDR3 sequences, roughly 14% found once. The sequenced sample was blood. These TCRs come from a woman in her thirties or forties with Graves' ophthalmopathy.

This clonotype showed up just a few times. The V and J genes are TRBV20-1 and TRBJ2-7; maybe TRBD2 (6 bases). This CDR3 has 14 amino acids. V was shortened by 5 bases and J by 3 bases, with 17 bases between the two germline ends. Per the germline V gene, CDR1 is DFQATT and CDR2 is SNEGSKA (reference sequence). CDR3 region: CSAHPAGDNYEQYF. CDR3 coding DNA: TGCAGTGCTCACCCAGCGGGTGACAACTACGAGCAGTACTTC.

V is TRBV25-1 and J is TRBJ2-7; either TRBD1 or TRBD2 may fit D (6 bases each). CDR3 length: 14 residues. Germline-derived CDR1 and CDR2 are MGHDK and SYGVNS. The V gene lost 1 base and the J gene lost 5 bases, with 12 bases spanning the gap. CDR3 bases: TGTGCCAGCAGTGAATGGAGGGGGGACCACGAGCAGTACTTC. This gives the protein CASSEWRGDHEQYF.

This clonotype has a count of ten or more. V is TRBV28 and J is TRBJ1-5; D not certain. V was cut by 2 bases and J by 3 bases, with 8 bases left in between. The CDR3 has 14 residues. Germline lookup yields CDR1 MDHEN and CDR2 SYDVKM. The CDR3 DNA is TGTGCCAGCAGTTTACTACAGACCAATCAGCCCCAGCATTTT. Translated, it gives CASSLLQTNQPQHF.

The DNA for the CDR3 is TGTGCCAGCAGCTTCATCCTCAGGGTCCACGAGCAGTACTTC. Residues: CASSFILRVHEQYF. The rearrangement joins TRBV5-6 to TRBJ2-7; D is perhaps TRBD1 (5 bases). This CDR3 is built from 14 residues. Germline CDR1 is SGHDT and CDR2 is YYEEEE. V was clipped by 2 bases and J by 5 bases, with 14 bases between them.

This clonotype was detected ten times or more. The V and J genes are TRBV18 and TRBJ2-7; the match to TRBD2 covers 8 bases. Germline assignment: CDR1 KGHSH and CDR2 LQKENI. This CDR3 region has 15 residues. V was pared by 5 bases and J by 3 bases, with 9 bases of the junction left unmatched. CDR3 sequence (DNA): TGTGCCAGCTCATCCCAGACTAGCGTGAGCTACGAGCAGTACTTC. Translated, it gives CASSSQTSVSYEQYF.